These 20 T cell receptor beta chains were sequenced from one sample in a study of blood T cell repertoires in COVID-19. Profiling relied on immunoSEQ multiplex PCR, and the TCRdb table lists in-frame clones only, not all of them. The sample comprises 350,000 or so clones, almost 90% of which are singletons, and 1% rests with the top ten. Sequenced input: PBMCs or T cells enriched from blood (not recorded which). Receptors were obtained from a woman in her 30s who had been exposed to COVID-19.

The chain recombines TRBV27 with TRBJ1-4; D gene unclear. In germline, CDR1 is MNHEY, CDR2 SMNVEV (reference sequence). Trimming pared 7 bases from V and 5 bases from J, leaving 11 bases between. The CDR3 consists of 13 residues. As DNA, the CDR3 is TGTGCCAGCAATTCGAGGGCGAATGAAAAACTGTTTTTT. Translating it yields CASNSRANEKLFF.

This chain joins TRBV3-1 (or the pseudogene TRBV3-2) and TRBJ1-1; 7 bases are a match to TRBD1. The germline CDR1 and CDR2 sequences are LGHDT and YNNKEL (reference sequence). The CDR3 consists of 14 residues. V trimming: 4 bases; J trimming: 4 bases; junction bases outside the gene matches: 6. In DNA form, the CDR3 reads TGTGCCAGCAGCCTACAGGGGACGGGCACTGAAGCTTTCTTT. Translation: CASSLQGTGTEAFF.

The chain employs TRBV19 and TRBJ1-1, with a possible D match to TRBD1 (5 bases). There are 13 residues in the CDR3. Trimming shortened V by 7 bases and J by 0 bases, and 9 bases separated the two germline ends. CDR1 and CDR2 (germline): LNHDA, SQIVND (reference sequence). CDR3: CASNGGVNTEAFF. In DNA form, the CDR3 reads TGTGCCAGTAACGGGGGGGTGAACACTGAAGCTTTCTTT. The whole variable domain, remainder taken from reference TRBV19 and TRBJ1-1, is DGGITQSPKYLFRKEGQNVTLSCEQNLNHDAMYWYRQDPGQGLRLIYYSQIVNDFQKGDIAEGYSVSREKKESFPLTVTSAQKNPTAFYLCASNGGVNTEAFFGQGTRLTVV.

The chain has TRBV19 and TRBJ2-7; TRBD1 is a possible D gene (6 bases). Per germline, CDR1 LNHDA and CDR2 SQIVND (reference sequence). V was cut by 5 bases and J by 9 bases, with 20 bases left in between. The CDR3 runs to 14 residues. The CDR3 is CASSSTGLGHGQYF. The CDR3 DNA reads TGTGCCAGTAGTTCGACAGGTTTAGGGCATGGGCAGTACTTC.

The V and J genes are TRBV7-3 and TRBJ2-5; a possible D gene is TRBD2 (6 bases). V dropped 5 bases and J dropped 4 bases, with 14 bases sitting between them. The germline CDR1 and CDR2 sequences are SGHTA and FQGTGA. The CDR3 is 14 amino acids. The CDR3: CASSPNGGTETQYF. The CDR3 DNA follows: TGTGCCAGCAGCCCAAATGGGGGGACAGAGACCCAGTACTTC.

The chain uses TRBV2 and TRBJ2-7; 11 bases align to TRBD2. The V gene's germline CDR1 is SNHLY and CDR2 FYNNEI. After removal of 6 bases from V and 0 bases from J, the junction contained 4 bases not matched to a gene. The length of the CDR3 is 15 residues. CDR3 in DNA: TGTGCCAGCAGCCCGACTAGCGGGATCTCCTACGAGCAGTACTTC. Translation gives CASSPTSGISYEQYF.

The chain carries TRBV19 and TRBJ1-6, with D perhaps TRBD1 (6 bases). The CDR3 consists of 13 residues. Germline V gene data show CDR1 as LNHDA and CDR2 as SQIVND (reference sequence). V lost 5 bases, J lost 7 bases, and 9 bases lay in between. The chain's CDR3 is CASSYQGNSPLHF. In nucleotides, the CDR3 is TGTGCCAGTAGTTATCAGGGGAATTCACCCCTCCACTTT.

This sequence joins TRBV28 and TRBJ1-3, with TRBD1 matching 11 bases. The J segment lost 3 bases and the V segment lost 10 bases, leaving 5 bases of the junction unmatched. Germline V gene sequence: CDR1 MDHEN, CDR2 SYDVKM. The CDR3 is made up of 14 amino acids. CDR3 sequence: CATEGQGDGNTIYF. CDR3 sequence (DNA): TGTGCCACCGAGGGACAGGGGGATGGAAACACCATATATTTT.

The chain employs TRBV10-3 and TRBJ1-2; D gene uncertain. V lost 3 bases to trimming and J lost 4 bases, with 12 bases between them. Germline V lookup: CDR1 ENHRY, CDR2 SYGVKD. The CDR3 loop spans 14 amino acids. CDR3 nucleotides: TGTGCCATCAGTGAAAGTAGTTCCCGCTATGGCTACACCTTC. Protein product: CAISESSSRYGYTF.

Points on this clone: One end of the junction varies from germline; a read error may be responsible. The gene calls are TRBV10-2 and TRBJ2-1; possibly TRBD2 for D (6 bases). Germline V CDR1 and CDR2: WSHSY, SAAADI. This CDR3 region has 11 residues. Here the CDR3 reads CASTGGNAQFF. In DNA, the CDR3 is TGCGCCAGCACAGGCGGGAATGCGCAGTTCTTC.

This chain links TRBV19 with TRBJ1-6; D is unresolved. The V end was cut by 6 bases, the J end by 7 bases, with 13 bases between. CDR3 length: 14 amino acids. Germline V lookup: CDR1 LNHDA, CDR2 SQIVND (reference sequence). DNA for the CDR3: TGTGCCAGTAGGGCCAGCCGGAGAAATTCACCCCTCCACTTT. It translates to CASRASRRNSPLHF. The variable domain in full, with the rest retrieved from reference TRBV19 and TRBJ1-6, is DGGITQSPKYLFRKEGQNVTLSCEQNLNHDAMYWYRQDPGQGLRLIYYSQIVNDFQKGDIAEGYSVSREKKESFPLTVTSAQKNPTAFYLCASRASRRNSPLHFGNGTRLTVT.

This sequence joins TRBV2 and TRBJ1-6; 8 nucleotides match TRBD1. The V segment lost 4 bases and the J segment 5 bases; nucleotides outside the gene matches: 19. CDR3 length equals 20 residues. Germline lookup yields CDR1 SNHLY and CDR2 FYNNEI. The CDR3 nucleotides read TGTGCCAGCAGTGCTTTGAGGTCTCTTAGGACAGGGCGGCATAATTCACCCCTCCACTTT. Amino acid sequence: CASSALRSLRTGRHNSPLHF.

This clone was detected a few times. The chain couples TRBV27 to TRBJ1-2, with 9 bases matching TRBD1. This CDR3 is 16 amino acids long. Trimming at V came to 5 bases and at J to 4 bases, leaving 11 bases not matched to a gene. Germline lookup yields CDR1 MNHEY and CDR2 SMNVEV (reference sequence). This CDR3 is CASSAWTGANFYGYTF. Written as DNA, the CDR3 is TGTGCCAGCAGTGCCTGGACAGGGGCGAACTTCTATGGCTACACCTTC.

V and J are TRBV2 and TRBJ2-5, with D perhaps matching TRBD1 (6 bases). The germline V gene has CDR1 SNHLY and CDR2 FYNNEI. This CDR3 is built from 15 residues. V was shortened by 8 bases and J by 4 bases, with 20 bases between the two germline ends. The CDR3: CASGGVTMAGETQYF. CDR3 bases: TGTGCCAGCGGGGGCGTAACAATGGCCGGAGAGACCCAGTACTTC.

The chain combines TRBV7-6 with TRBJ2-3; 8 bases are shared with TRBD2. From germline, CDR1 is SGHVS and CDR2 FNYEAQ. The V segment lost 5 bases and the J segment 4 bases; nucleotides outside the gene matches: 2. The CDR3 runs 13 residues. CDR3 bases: TGTGCCAGCAGCCTCGGGGGGGCAGATACGCAGTATTTT. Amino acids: CASSLGGADTQYF.

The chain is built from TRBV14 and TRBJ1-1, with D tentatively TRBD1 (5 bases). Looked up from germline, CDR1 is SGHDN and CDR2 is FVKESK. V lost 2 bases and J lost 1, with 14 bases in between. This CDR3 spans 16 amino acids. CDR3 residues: CASSQTRQSQNTEAFF. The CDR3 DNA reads TGTGCCAGCAGCCAAACGCGACAGAGCCAGAACACTGAAGCTTTCTTT.

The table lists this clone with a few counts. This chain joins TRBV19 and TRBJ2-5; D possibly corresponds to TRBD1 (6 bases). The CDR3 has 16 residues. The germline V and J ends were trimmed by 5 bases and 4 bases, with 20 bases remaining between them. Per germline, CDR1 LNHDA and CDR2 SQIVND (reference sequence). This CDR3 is CASSAQGLWASETQYF. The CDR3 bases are TGTGCCAGTAGTGCTCAGGGGCTATGGGCCTCAGAGACCCAGTACTTC.

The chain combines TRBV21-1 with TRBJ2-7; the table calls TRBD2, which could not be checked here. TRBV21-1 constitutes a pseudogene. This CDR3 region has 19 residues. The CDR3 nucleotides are TGTGCCAGCAGCACGTCACGCGGGACTAGCGGGAGATTAGCCTACGAGCAGTACTTC. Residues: CASSTSRGTSGRLAYEQYF.

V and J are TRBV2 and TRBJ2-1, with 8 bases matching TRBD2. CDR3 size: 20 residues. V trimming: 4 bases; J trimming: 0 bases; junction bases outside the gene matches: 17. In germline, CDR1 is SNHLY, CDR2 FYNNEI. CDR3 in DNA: TGTGCCAGCAGTGGTCAGACCCGGCTAGCGGGTTTTCGCTCCTACAATGAGCAGTTCTTC. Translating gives CASSGQTRLAGFRSYNEQFF.

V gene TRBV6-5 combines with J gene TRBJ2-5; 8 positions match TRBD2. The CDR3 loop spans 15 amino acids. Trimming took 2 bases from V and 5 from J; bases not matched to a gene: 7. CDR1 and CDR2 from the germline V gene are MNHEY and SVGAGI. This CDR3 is CASSYSGGVRETQYF. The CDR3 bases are TGTGCCAGCAGTTACAGCGGGGGCGTAAGGGAGACCCAGTACTTC.